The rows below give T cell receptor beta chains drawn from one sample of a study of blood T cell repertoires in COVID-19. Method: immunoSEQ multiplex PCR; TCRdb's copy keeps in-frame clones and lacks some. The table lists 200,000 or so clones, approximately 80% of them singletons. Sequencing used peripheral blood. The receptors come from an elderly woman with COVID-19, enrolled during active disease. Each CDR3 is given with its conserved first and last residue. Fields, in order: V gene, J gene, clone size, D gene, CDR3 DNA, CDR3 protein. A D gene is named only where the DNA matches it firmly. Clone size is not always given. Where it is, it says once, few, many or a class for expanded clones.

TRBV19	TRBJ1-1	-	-	TGTGCCAGTAGCCGCCGCGGGGGCACTGAAGCTTTCTTT	CASSRRGGTEAFF
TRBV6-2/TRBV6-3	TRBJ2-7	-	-	TGTGCCAGCAGTACGTGGGGGGGCCAGTACTTC	CASSTWGGQYF
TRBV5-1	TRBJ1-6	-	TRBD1	TGCGCCAGCAGGGGACAGGGGGATTCACCCCTCCACTTT	CASRGQGDSPLHF
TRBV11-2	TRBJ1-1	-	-	TGTGCCACAGGGCTGTTTTCGGACACTGAAGCTTTCTTT	CATGLFSDTEAFF
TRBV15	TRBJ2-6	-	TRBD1	TGTGCCACCAGCAGAGAAGGGGGAAAAGGGGGCGCTGGGGCCAACGTCCTGACTTTC	CATSREGGKGGAGANVLTF
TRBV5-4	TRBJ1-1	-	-	TGTGCCAGCAGCCCCCGGGGGGCGGGGGGGAACACTGAAGCTTTCTTT	CASSPRGAGGNTEAFF
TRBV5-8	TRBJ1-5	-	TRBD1	TGTGCCAGCAGCTTAACAGGGGTCGGCAATCAGCCCCAGCATTTT	CASSLTGVGNQPQHF
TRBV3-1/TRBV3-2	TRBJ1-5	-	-	TGTGCCAGCGCAGACGGGGTAAGCAATCAGCCCCAGCATTTT	CASADGVSNQPQHF
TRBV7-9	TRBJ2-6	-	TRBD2	TGTGCCAGCAGCCGTAGCGGGGGGGCTGGGGCCAACGTCCTGACTTTC	CASSRSGGAGANVLTF
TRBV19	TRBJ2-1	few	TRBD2	TGTGCCAGTAGGCCTCCGGGACTAGCGGGGGATGAGCAGTTCTTC	CASRPPGLAGDEQFF
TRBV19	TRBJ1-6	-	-	TGTGCCAGTAGTCGGGGTATGTGGACTAATTCACCCCTCCACTTT	CASSRGMWTNSPLHF
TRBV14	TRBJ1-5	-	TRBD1	TGTGCCAGCAGCCTAGGGACAGGCTTTAATCAGCCCCAGCATTTT	CASSLGTGFNQPQHF
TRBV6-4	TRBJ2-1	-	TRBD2	TGTGCCAGCAGTGAGGCTAGCGGGGTGCTACGGAATGAGCAGTTCTTC	CASSEASGVLRNEQFF
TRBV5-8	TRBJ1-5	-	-	TGTGCCAGCAACCTGGGGAGTCTGAGAAACAATCAGCCCCAGCATTTT	CASNLGSLRNNQPQHF
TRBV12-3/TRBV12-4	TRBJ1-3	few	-	TGTGCCAGCACCCGGAGCGGGACGCACACCATATATTTT	CASTRSGTHTIYF
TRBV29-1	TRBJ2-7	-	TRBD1	TGCAGCGCAGGACAGGGCTCCTACGAGCAGTACTTC	CSAGQGSYEQYF
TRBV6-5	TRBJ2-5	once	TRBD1	TGTGCCAGCATTCAGGACAGGGGCCTTAGGGAGACCCAGTACTTC	CASIQDRGLRETQYF
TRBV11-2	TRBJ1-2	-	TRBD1	TGTGCCAGCAGGCGGGACAGTGCGGAGGGCTACACCTTC	CASRRDSAEGYTF
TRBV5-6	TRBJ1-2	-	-	TGTGCCAGCAGCCCAATAGGGGGAAGTGGCTACACCTTC	CASSPIGGSGYTF
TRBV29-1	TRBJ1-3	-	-	TGCAGCGTTCTCCAGGGACTGTCTGGAAACACCATATATTTT	CSVLQGLSGNTIYF
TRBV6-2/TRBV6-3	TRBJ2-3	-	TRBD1	TGTGCCAGCAGTTACGACAGGGCCCAGGCTACGCAGTATTTT	CASSYDRAQATQYF
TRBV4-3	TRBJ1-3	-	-	TGCGCCAGCAGCCAAGTATATTCCTCTGGAAACACCATATATTTT	CASSQVYSSGNTIYF
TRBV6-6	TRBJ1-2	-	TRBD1	TGTGCCAGCAGTAGAGGACAGGGGGAGGGTGGCTACACCTTC	CASSRGQGEGGYTF
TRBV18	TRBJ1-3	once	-	TGTGCCAGCTCACCACCAATGGGCCCTGGAAACACCATATATTTT	CASSPPMGPGNTIYF
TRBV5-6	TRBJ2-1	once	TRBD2	TGTGCCAGCAGCTTGGGACTAGCCGGAGGGTTCTTC	CASSLGLAGGFF
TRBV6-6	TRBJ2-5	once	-	TGTGCCAGCAGTTACCCCGGGATGGGGGGCCAAGAGACCCAGTACTTC	CASSYPGMGGQETQYF
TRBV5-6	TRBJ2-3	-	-	TGTGCCAGCATCCTCCGAGGCCGGGGAGATACGCAGTATTTT	CASILRGRGDTQYF
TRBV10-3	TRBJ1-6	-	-	TGTGCCATCAGTGACAGTTCTAATAGGGGCTCCTATAATTCACCCCTCCACTTT	CAISDSSNRGSYNSPLHF
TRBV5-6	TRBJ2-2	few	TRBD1	TGTGCCAGCAGACAAGGACAGGGGATCACCGGGGAGCTGTTTTTT	CASRQGQGITGELFF
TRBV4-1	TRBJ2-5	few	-	TGCGCCAGCAGCCAATTAGCGTGGGAGACCCAGTACTTC	CASSQLAWETQYF
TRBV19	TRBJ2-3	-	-	TGTGCCAGTAGTATTGCGGGGCGCACAGATACGCAGTATTTT	CASSIAGRTDTQYF
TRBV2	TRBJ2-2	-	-	TGTGCCAGCAGGCTCTCCCAGCAGGGGACCGGGGAGCTGTTTTTT	CASRLSQQGTGELFF
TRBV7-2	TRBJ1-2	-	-	TGTGCCAGCAGCTTGGGCCGCATCTATGGCTACACCTTC	CASSLGRIYGYTF
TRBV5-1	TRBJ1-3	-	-	TGCGCCAGCAGACCCGCCGGGACAAATAGAAACACCATATATTTT	CASRPAGTNRNTIYF
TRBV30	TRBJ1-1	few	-	TGTGCCTGGAATTTGGGGGGGAAGGGAGCTTTCTTT	CAWNLGGKGAFF
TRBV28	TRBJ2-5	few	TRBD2	TGTGCCAGCAACCATGAGCGGGGGTCACAAGAGACCCAGTACTTC	CASNHERGSQETQYF
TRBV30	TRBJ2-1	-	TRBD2	TGTGCCTGGACGGGACTAGCGGGGTACAATGAGCAGTTCTTC	CAWTGLAGYNEQFF
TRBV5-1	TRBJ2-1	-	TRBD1	TGCGCCAGCATCAAGACAGGGAGCTCCTACAATGAGCAGTTCTTC	CASIKTGSSYNEQFF
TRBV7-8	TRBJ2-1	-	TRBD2	TGTGCCAGCAGCTTAGCTAGCGGGGACGCCGGGTCTCCTAACAATGAGCAGTTCTTC	CASSLASGDAGSPNNEQFF
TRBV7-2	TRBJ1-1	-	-	TGTGCCAGCAGCCCCCGTGGGGGGGTGAACACTGAAGCTTTCTTT	CASSPRGGVNTEAFF
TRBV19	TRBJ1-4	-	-	TGTGCCAGTAGTAGCCCGTACAGGGCGGCTAATGAAAAACTGTTTTTT	CASSSPYRAANEKLFF
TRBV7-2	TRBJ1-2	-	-	TGTGCCAGCAGTTTAGGGGCCACCGCGGGCTATGGCTACACCTTC	CASSLGATAGYGYTF
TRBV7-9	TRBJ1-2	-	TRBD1	TGTGCCAGCAGCGCGCAGACAGGGGGAGGCTACACCTTC	CASSAQTGGGYTF
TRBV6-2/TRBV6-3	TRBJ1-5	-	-	TGTGCCAGCAGCTATCAGGGCCAGCCCCAGCATTTT	CASSYQGQPQHF